Below are 3 T cell receptor beta chains sequenced from a single sample in a study of blood T cells in healthy people across ages. The second PCR ran roughly 7 to 12 cycles with a sample-barcoded 5' primer and J-beta primers. MiXCR was run by TCRdb on the 5' RACE reads, yielding one entry per CDR3 protein. The sample has about 1 million distinct CDR3 sequences, 45% seen once. Material: blood. The receptors originated from a woman in her fifties or sixties in good health.

This clonotype was seen a handful of times. V and J are TRBV29-1 and TRBJ2-7; 9 nucleotides align to TRBD2. CDR3 length: 16 residues. From germline, CDR1 is SQVTM and CDR2 ANQGSEA. Trimming removed 5 bases from V and 7 bases from J; junction bases left unmatched: 18. CDR3 in DNA: TGCAGCGTTATTTCTAGCGGGACCTCTTCCTACAATGAGCAGTACTTC. As protein: CSVISSGTSSYNEQYF.

The gene calls are TRBV9 and TRBJ2-7, with 8 bases identical to TRBD1. The CDR3 extends over 15 amino acids. Germline loops: CDR1 SGDLS, CDR2 YYNGEE. V shed 0 bases and J 2 bases; nucleotides not matched to a gene: 4. The CDR3 protein is CASSVAGTGPYEQYF. The CDR3 DNA sequence: TGTGCCAGCAGCGTAGCCGGGACAGGACCCTACGAGCAGTACTTC.

This clonotype came up many times. One end of the junction does not line up with germline, which may come from a read error. CDR3 region: CASSLIAGADTQYF. The CDR3 DNA reads TGCGCCAGCAGCTTGATAGCGGGAGCAGATACGCAGTATTTT. The V and J genes are TRBV12-3 or TRBV12-4 and TRBJ2-3, with TRBD2 matching over 9 bases. The CDR3 sequence is 14 residues long.